The 14 T cell receptor beta chains presented below share a single source sample, sequenced in a study of early T cells in non-severe SARS-CoV-2 infection. One entry per CDR3 protein results from TCRdb running MiXCR on the 5' RACE reads. The table shows tens of thousands of distinct CDR3 sequences, with around 5.7% occurring only once. The material sequenced was whole blood, taken at baseline. The receptor source for this set is an adult who was a healthcare worker with PCR-confirmed SARS-CoV-2 infection or an uninfected control (not recorded which).

The genes are TRBV5-1 and TRBJ2-3, with 11 bases fitting TRBD1. The CDR3 spans 18 residues. Losses at the gene ends were 5 bases for V and 4 bases for J; bases not matched to a gene: 15. Germline CDR1 is SGHRS and CDR2 is YFSETQ. CDR3 nucleotide sequence: TGCGCCAGCAGTACCAGGCTCCGGGACAGGGGGACGGCAGATACGCAGTATTTT. Encoded protein: CASSTRLRDRGTADTQYF.

Many counts were recorded for this clonotype. The chain recombines TRBV10-3 with TRBJ2-7; D gene unclear. Germline CDR1 ENHRY, CDR2 SYGVKD. The CDR3 is 13 residues long. V shed 4 bases and J shed 1 base, with 8 bases lying between them. The CDR3 sequence is CAISGVDSYEQYF. The CDR3 DNA reads TGTGCCATCAGTGGAGTGGATTCCTACGAGCAGTACTTC.

V usage is TRBV6-5 and J usage is TRBJ2-5; 11 bases line up with TRBD2. With V trimmed by 6 bases and J by 4 bases, 4 bases remained unmatched. The CDR3 runs to 14 residues. From germline, CDR1 is MNHEY and CDR2 SVGAGI. The CDR3 loop is CASRLAGALETQYF. The DNA for the CDR3 is TGTGCCAGCAGACTAGCGGGAGCTTTAGAGACCCAGTACTTC.

This clonotype was detected many times. J is TRBJ1-3 and V is TRBV20-1; 8 positions agree with TRBD1. Germline V gene lookup returns CDR1 DFQATT and CDR2 SNEGSKA (reference sequence). The V segment lost 3 bases and the J segment 4 bases; nucleotides outside the gene matches: 5. The CDR3 consists of 14 residues. CDR3: CSASRTGSGNTIYF. The CDR3 bases are TGCAGTGCTAGTAGGACAGGGTCAGGAAACACCATATATTTT.

In this sample, this clonotype turned up a few times. This chain links TRBV10-3 with TRBJ2-1; 8 positions match TRBD2. The CDR3 has 14 amino acids. CDR1 and CDR2 from the germline V gene are ENHRY and SYGVKD. V lost 5 bases, J lost 3 bases, and 3 bases stayed unmatched. The chain's CDR3 is CAISYSGIYNEQFF. DNA for the CDR3: TGTGCCATCAGTTATAGCGGGATCTACAATGAGCAGTTCTTC.

This clonotype was seen ten or more times. The chain carries TRBV6-4 and TRBJ1-5; D gene uncertain. CDR3 length: 12 amino acids. V was clipped by 7 bases and J by 4 bases, with 8 bases between them. CDR1 and CDR2 from the germline V gene are MRHNA and SNTAGT. DNA for the CDR3: TGTGCCAGCAATCGGACGAATCAGCCCCAGCATTTT. It yields the protein CASNRTNQPQHF.

This clonotype was counted at least ten times. The J gene is TRBJ2-7, the V gene TRBV5-4, with a possible D match to TRBD2 (6 bases). Germline V CDR1 and CDR2: SGHNT, YYREEE (reference sequence). The CDR3 is made up of 17 amino acids. V was trimmed by 7 bases and J by 5 bases, leaving 28 bases between them. This CDR3 is CASGNPSGLPSPNEQYF. The CDR3 coding sequence is TGTGCCAGCGGAAATCCCTCGGGACTCCCCAGTCCCAACGAGCAGTACTTC.

The chain employs TRBV2 and TRBJ1-5; D remains ambiguous. The CDR3 contains 14 residues. Trimming pared 5 bases from V and 4 bases from J, leaving 12 bases between. Germline CDR1 and CDR2: SNHLY and FYNNEI. The CDR3 spells CASSLRRNNQPQHF. In DNA form, the CDR3 reads TGTGCCAGCAGTTTGAGGCGGAATAATCAGCCCCAGCATTTT.

This clonotype has ten or more counts. J is TRBJ2-7 and V is TRBV21-1; TRBD2 is taken as the D call from the table, unchecked against the DNA. TRBV21-1 is described as a pseudogene. The CDR3 contains 16 residues. The CDR3 protein is CASSPFNRRVPHEQYF. DNA for the CDR3: TGTGCCAGCAGCCCATTTAATCGGAGGGTACCTCACGAGCAGTACTTC.

This clonotype was found a few times. The rearrangement joins TRBV12-3 or TRBV12-4 to TRBJ2-2, with 8 positions matching TRBD1. Losses at the gene ends were 4 bases for V and 6 bases for J; bases not matched to a gene: 10. The CDR3 is 16 amino acids. DNA of the CDR3: TGTGCCAGCAGTTCCCTCGGACAGGGTATTTCCGGGGAGCTGTTTTTT. It is translated as CASSSLGQGISGELFF.

This clonotype was picked up many times. This chain uses TRBV18 with TRBJ2-7; TRBD2 agrees at 7 bases. CDR3 size: 13 residues. J gave up 3 bases and V 5 bases, and 4 bases lay outside the gene matches. Looked up from germline, CDR1 is KGHSH and CDR2 is LQKENI. CDR3 in DNA: TGTGCCAGCTCAATAACGGGGGGCTACGAGCAGTACTTC. This gives the protein CASSITGGYEQYF.

This clonotype was detected ten times or more. The chain couples TRBV7-8 to TRBJ2-3; D remains ambiguous. Deletions cut 5 bases from V and 4 bases from J, with 16 bases between. Germline V gene sequence: CDR1 SGHVS, CDR2 FQNEAQ. The CDR3 contains 15 residues. The CDR3 sequence: CASSPYINWADTQYF. DNA of the CDR3: TGTGCCAGCAGCCCCTATATCAACTGGGCAGATACGCAGTATTTT. Full variable domain (missing parts from reference TRBV7-8 and TRBJ2-3): GAGVSQSPRYKVAKRGQDVALRCDPISGHVSLFWYQQALGQGPEFLTYFQNEAQLDKSGLPSDRFFAERPEGSVSTLKIQRTQQEDSAVYLCASSPYINWADTQYFGPGTRLTVL.

This clonotype showed up just a few times. The rearrangement joins TRBV28 to TRBJ1-4, with 7 bases fitting TRBD1. Looked up from germline, CDR1 is MDHEN and CDR2 is SYDVKM. CDR3 size: 15 residues. V lost 2 bases to trimming and J lost 8 bases; unmatched junction nucleotides: 8. CDR3 region: CASSLEGARQEKLFF. Written as DNA, the CDR3 is TGTGCCAGCAGTTTAGAGGGGGCGCGACAGGAAAAACTGTTTTTT.

This clonotype turned up a few times. The V and J genes are TRBV29-1 and TRBJ2-3; 13 nucleotides match TRBD2. Per germline, CDR1 SQVTM and CDR2 ANQGSEA. There are 18 residues in the CDR3. V trimming: 7 bases; J trimming: 4 bases; junction bases outside the gene matches: 17. CDR3 nucleotide sequence: TGCAGCGCTGCCCAGCAACTTCGACTAGCGGGAGGCGCAGATACGCAGTATTTT. Translated, it gives CSAAQQLRLAGGADTQYF.